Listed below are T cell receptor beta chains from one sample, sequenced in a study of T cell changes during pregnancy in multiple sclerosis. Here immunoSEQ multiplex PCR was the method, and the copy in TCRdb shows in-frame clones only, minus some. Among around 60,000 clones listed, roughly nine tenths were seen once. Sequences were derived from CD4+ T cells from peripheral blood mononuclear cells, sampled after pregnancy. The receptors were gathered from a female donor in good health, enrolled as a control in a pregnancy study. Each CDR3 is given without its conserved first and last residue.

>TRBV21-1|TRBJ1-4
ASCSGGRENEKLF
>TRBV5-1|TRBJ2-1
ASMNLAGAYNEQF
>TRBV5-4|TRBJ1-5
ASSLGPDRNQPQH
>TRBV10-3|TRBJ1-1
AIRGTGGHTEAF
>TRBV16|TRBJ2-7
ASSQKGSRDRGYEQY
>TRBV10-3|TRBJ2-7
AISDSGQYSYEQY
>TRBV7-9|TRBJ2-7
ASTWRGATYEQY
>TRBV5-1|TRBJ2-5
ASGGGARETQY
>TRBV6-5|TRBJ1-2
ASSYSRQGNGYT
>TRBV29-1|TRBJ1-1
SVRWSGTNTEAF
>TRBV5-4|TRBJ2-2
ASSSWRAEGSGELF
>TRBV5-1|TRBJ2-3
ASSLAGPTDTQY
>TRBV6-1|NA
ASRRTGTAVYEQY
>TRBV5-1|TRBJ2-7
ASSSTYEQY
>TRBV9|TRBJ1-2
ASSVGGLTYGYT
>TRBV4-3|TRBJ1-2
ASSQDPGDYGYT
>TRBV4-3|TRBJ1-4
ASSQDLTATNEKLF
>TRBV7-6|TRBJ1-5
ASSPPGQPQH
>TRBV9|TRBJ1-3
ASSVASAGNTIY
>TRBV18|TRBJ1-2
ASSPLVSGNYGYT
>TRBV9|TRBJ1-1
ASSSEPNTEAF
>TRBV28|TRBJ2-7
ASSLDVRSGGPYEQY
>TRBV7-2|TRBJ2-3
ASSLETAATDTQY
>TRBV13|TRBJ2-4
ASSRGLENIQY
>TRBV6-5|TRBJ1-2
ASRPGGGKNYGYT
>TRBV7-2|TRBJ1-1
ASSPDRGVGYTEAF
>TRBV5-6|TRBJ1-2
ASSFSSGKGYT
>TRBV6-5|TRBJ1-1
ASSRQNMNTEAF
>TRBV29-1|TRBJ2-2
SVSRTNSNTGELF
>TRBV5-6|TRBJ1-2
ASSFRGLGYGYT
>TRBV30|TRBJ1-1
AWRQGLNTEAF
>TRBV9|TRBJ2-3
ASSAEVRADTQY
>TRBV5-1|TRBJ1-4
ASSGEGWTNEKLF
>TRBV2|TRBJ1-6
ASRQDRANNSPLH
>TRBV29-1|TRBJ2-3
SVSGIPITDTQY
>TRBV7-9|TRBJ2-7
VSHEQY
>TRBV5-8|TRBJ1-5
ASSLGSRDNQPQH
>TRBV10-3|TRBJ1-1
AITDTGGMGEAF
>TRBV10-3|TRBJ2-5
AISEGDRGEETQY
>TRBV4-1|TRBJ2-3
ASSQGTGAGDTQY
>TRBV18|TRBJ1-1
ASSPLTGTEAF
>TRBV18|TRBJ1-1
ASSAREDTEAF
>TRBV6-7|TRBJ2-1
ASSYSVGNEQF
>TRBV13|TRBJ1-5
ASSPGQGIENQPQH
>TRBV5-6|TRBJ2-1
ASSSLTLDEQF